This TCR beta chain originates from a study of T cell responses to AZD1222 COVID-19 vaccine. At the level of the study: Pooled in the analysis were second doses at about 4 or about 12 weeks.

Generated by immunoSEQ multiplex PCR, the TCRdb table keeps only in-frame clones and is missing some. The sample contains fewer than 100,000 clones, just over 90% of which appear only once. This clone occurred a few times. Antigen specificity is unknown. The CDR3 extends over 15 amino acids. Germline V gene lookup returns CDR1 MNHNS and CDR2 SASEGT. V was trimmed by 2 bases and J by 6 bases, leaving 15 bases between them. General study points: White British donors predominated, females outnumbered males, and clonal diversity was possibly underestimated. It was only a handful of AZD1222 recipients who were seropositive at baseline.

Sequencing was performed on peripheral blood, taken on day 0 of AZD1222 vaccination. The sequence was collected from an adult in good health. The chain has TRBV6-1 and TRBJ2-3; tentatively, D is TRBD1 (5 bases). CDR3 residues: CASSELKAGRDTQYF. CDR3 nucleotide sequence: TGTGCCAGCAGTGAATTGAAGGCAGGGCGCGATACGCAGTATTTT.